This T cell receptor (beta chain) was identified in a study of long-term antiretroviral therapy in people with HIV. Regarding the study as a whole: Post-ART diversity increased but stayed below transplant donor controls.

Sequencing used immunoSEQ v3.0 at survey level. Profiled with immunoSEQ multiplex PCR; TCRdb holds only in-frame clones, not every one. The repertoire holds approximately 29,000 clones, with about 93% as singletons. As to this clone: Antigen: not known.

Samples held roughly 0.95-10 million cryopreserved PBMC before DNA extraction. Germline CDR1 and CDR2: MNHEY and SMNVEV (reference sequence). The V end lost 1 base, the J end lost 7 bases, and 8 bases lay between the germline ends. The CDR3 runs to 12 residues. Sequencing was performed on unsorted PBMCs, taken 6.2 years after starting antiretroviral therapy. The rearrangement links TRBV27 to TRBJ2-7, with D uncertain. The TCR comes from a man aged 35 to 55 with HIV. In nucleotides, the CDR3 is TGTGCCAGCAGTTTATTCGGGTCAGAGCAGTACTTC. Its translation is CASSLFGSEQYF.